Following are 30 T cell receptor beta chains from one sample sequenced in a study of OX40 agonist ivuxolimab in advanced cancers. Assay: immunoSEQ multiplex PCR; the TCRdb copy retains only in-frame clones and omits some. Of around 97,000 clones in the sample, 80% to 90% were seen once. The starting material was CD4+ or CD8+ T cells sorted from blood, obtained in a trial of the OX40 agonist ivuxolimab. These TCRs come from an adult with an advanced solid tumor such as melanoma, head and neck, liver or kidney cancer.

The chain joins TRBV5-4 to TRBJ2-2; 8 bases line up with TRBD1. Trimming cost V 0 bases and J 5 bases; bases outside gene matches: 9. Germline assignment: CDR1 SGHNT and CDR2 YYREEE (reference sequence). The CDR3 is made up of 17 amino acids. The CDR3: CASSLAPTGGSTGELFF. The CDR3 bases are TGTGCCAGCAGCTTGGCCCCTACAGGGGGATCAACCGGGGAGCTGTTTTTT. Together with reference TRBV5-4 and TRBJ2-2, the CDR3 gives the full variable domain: ETGVTQSPTHLIKTRGQQVTLRCSSQSGHNTVSWYQQALGQGPQFIFQYYREEENGRGNFPPRFSGLQFPNYSSELNVNALELDDSALYLCASSLAPTGGSTGELFFGEGSRLTVL.

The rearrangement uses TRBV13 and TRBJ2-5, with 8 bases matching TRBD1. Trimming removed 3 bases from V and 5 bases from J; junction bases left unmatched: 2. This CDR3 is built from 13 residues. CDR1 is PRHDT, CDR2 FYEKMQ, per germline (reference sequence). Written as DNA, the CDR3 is TGTGCCAGCAGCTTCGACAGGGGTGAGACCCAGTACTTC. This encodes CASSFDRGETQYF.

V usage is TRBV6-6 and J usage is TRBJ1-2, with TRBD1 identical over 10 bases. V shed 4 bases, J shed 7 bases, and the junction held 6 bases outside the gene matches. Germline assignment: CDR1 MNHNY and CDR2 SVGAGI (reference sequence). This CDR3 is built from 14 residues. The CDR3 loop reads CASSSGDRGPGYTF. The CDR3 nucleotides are TGTGCCAGCAGTTCTGGCGACAGGGGGCCTGGCTACACCTTC.

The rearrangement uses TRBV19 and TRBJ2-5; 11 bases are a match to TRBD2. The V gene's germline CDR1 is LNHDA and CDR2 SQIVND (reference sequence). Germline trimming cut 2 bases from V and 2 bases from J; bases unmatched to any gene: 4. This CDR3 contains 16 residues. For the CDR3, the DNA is TGTGCCAGTAGTATACTCCCTAGCGGGGGGCAAGAGACCCAGTACTTC. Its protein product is CASSILPSGGQETQYF.

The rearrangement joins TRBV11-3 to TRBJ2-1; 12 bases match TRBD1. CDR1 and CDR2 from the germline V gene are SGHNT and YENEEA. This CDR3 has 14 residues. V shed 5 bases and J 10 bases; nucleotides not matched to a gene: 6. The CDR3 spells CASSVGTGGREQFF. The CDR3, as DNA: TGTGCCAGCAGCGTCGGGACAGGGGGCCGAGAGCAGTTCTTC.

CDR3 protein: CASSLVNSPLHF. The CDR3 DNA is TGTGCCAGCAGCCTCGTAAATTCACCCCTCCACTTT. The chain combines TRBV5-8 with TRBJ1-6; D not certain. Trimming cost V 4 bases and J 7 bases, with 6 bases left between them. The CDR3 is 12 amino acids. Germline V lookup: CDR1 SGHTS, CDR2 YDEGEE.

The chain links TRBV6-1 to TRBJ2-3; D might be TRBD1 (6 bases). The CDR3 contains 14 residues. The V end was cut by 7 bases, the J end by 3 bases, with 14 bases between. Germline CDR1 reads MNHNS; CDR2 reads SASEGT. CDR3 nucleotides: TGTGCCAGCACGCTCAGACAGGCAACAGATACGCAGTATTTT. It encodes CASTLRQATDTQYF.

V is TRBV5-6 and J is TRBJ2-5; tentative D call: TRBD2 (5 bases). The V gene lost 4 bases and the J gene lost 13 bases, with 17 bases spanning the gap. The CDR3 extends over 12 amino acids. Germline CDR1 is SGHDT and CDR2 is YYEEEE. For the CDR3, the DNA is TGTGCCAGCAGCGTTAAGCGGATTCCCCGGTACTTC. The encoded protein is CASSVKRIPRYF.

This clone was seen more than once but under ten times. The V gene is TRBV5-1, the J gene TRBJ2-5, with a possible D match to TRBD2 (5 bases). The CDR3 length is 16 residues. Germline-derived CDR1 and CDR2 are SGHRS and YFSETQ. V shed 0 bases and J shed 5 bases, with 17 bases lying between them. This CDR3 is CASSLATGYGLETQYF. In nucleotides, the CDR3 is TGCGCCAGCAGCTTGGCCACGGGGTACGGATTGGAGACCCAGTACTTC.

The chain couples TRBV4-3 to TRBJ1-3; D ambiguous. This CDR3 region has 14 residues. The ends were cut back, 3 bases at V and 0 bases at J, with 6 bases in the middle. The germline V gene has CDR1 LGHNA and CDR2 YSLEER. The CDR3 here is CASSQGSSGNTIYF. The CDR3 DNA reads TGCGCCAGCAGCCAGGGGTCCTCTGGAAACACCATATATTTT.

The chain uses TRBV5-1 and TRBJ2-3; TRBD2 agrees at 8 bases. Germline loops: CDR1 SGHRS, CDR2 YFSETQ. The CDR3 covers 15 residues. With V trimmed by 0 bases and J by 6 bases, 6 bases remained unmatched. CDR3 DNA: TGCGCCAGCAGCTTGGGGGGACTAGGGGCCGATACGCAGTATTTT. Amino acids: CASSLGGLGADTQYF.

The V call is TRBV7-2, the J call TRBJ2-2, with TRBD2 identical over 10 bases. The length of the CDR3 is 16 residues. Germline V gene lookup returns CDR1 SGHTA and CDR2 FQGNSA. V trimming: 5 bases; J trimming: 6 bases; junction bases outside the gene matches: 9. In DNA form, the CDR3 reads TGTGCCAGCAGCCGAAGAACTAGCGGGATAGCCGGGGAGCTGTTTTTT. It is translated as CASSRRTSGIAGELFF.

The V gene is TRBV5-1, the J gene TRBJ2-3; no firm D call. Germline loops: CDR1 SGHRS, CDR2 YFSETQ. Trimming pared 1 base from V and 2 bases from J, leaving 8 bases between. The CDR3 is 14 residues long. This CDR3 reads CASSLPQSTDTQYF. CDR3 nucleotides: TGCGCCAGCAGCTTGCCACAGTCCACAGATACGCAGTATTTT.

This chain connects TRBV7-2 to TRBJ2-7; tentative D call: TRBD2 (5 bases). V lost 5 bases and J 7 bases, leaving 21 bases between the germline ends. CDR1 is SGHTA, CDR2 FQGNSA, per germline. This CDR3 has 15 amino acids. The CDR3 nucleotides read TGTGCCAGCAGCCCCCCGGGATCCTGGGCCGGGGAGCAGTACTTC. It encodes CASSPPGSWAGEQYF. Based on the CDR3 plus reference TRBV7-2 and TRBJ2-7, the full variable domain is GAGVSQSPSNKVTEKGKDVELRCDPISGHTALYWYRQSLGQGLEFLIYFQGNSAPDKSGLPSDRFSAERTGGSVSTLTIQRTQQEDSAVYLCASSPPGSWAGEQYFGPGTRLTVT.

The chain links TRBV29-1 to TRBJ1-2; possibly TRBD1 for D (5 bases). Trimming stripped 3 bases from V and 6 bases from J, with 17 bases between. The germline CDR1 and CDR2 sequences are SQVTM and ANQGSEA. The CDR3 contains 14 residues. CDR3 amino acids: CSVEGATEEDGYTF. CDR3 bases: TGCAGCGTTGAGGGCGCGACAGAAGAGGATGGCTACACCTTC.

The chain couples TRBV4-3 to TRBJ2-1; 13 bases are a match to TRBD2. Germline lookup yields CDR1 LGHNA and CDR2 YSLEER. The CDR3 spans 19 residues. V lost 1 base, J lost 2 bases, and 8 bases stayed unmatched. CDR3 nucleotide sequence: TGCGCCAGCAGCCAAGCCTCCTCCGGGACTAGCGGGACCTACAATGAGCAGTTCTTC. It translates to CASSQASSGTSGTYNEQFF.

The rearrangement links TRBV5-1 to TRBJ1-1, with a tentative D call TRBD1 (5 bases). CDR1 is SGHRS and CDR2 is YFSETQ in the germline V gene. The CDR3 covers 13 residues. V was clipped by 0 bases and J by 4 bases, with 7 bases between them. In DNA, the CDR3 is TGCGCCAGCAGCTTGGGTGGGGGCACTGAAGCTTTCTTT. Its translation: CASSLGGGTEAFF.

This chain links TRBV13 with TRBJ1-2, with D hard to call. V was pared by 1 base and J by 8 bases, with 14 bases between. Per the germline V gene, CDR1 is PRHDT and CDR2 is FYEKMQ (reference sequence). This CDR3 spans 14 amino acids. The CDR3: CASSLDMGGGGYTF. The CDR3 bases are TGTGCCAGCAGCTTAGATATGGGAGGAGGCGGCTACACCTTC.

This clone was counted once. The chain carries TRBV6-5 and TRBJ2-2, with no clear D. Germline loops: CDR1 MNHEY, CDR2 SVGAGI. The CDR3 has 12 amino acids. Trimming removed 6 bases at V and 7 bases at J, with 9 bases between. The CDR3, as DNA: TGTGCCAGCAGACTGGGCCGCGGGGAGCTGTTTTTT. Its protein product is CASRLGRGELFF.

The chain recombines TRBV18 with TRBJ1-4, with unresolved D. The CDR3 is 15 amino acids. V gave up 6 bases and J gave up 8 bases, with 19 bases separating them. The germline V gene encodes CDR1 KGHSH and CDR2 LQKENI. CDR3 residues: CASSTSLGREEKLFF. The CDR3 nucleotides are TGTGCCAGCTCTACCAGTCTGGGAAGGGAAGAAAAACTGTTTTTT.

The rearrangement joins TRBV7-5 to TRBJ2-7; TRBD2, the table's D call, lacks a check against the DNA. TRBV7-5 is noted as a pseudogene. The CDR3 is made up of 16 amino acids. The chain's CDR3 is CARSPGLAGGTNEQYF. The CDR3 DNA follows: TGTGCCAGAAGCCCCGGACTAGCGGGAGGGACAAACGAGCAGTACTTC.

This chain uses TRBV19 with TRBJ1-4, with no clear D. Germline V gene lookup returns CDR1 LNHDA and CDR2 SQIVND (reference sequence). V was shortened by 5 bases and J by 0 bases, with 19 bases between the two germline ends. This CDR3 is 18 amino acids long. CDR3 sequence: CASSFIRRTFATNEKLFF. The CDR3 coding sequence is TGTGCCAGTAGTTTTATACGGAGAACATTTGCAACTAATGAAAAACTGTTTTTT.

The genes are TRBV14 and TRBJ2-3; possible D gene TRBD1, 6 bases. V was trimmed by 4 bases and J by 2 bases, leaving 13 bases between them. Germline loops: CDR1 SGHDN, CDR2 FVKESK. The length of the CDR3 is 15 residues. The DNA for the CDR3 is TGTGCCAGCAGCCTTGACAGGAGCCACACAGATACGCAGTATTTT. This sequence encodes CASSLDRSHTDTQYF.

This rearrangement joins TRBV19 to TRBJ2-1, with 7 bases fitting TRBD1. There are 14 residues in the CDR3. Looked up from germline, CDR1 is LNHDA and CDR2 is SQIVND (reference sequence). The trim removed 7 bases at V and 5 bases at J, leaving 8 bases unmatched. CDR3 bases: TGTGCCAGTACTCCCTACAGGGGTGACAATGAGCAGTTCTTC. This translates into CASTPYRGDNEQFF.

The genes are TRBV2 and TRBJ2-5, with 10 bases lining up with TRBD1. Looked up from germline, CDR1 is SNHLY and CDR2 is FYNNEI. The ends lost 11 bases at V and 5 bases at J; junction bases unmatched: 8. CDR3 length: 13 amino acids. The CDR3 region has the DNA TGTGCCGGACGGACAGGGGGACGGGAGACCCAGTACTTC. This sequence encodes CAGRTGGRETQYF.

In DNA, the CDR3 is TGTGCCAGCAGTTCAGGGGGGGGAGTCGGCACTGAAGCTTTCTTT. The encoded protein is CASSSGGGVGTEAFF. The genes are TRBV6-6 and TRBJ1-1; TRBD1 matches at 7 bases. Trimming cost V 4 bases and J 4 bases; bases outside gene matches: 9. The CDR3 contains 15 residues. Germline V gives CDR1 MNHNY, CDR2 SVGAGI (reference sequence).

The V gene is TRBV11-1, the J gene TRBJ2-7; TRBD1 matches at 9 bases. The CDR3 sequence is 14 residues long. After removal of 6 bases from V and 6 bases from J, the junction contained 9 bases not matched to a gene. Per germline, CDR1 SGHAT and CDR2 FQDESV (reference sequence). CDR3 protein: CASSRDRGGGEQYF. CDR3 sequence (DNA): TGTGCCAGCAGTCGTGACAGGGGGGGCGGCGAGCAGTACTTC. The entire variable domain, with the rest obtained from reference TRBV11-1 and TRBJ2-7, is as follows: EAEVAQSPRYKITEKSQAVAFWCDPISGHATLYWYRQILGQGPELLVQFQDESVVDDSQLPKDRFSAERLKGVDSTLKIQPAELGDSAMYLCASSRDRGGGEQYFGPGTRLTVT.

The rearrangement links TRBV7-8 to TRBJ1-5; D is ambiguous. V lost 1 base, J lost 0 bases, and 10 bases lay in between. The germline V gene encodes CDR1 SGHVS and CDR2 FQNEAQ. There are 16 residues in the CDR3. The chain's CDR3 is CASSLEGRYSNQPQHF. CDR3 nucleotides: TGTGCCAGCAGCTTAGAAGGCAGGTATAGCAATCAGCCCCAGCATTTT.

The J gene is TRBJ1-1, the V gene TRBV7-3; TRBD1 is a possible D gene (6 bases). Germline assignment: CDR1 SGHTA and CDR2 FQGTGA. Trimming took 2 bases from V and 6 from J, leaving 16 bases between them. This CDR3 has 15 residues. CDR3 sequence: CASSLGYSRTAEAFF. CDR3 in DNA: TGTGCCAGCAGCTTAGGGTACTCACGGACAGCTGAAGCTTTCTTT.

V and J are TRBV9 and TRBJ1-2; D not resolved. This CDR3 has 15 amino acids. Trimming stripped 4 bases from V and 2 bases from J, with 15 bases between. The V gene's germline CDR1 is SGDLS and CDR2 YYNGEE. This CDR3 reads CASSPAPGKNYGYTF. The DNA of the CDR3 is TGTGCCAGCAGCCCAGCCCCGGGGAAAAACTATGGCTACACCTTC.